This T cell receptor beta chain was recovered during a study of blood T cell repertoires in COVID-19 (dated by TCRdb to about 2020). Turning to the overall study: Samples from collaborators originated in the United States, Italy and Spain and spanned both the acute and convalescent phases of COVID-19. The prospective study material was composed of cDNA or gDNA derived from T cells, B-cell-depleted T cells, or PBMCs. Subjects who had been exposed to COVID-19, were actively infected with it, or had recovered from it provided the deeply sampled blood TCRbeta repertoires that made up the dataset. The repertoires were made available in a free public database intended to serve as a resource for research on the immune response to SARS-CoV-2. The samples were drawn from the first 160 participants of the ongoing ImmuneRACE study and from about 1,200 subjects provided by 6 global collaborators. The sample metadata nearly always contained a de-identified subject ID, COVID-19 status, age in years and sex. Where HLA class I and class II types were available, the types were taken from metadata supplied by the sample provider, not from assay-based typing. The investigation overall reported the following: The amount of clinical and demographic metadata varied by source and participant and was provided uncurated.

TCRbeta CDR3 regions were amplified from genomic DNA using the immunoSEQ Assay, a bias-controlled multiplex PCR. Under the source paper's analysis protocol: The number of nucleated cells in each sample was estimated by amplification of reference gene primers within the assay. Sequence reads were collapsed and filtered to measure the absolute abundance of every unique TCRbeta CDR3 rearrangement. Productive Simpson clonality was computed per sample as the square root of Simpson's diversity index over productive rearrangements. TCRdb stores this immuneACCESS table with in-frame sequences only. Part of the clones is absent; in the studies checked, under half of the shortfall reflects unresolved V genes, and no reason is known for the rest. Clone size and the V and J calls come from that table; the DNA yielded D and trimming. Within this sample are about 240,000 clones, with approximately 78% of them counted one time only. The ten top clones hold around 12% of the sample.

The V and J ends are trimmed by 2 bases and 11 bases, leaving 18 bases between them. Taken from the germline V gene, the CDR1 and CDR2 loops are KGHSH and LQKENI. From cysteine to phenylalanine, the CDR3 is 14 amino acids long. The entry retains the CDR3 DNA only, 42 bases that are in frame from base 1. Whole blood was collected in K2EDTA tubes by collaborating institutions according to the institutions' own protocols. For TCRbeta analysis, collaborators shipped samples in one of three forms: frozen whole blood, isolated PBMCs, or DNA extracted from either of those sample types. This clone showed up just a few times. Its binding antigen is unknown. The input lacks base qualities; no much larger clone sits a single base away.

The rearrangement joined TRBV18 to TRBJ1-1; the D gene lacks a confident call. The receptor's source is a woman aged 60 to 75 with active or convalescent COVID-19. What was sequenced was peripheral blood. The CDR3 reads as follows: CASSPRQAAGGAFF. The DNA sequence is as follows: TGTGCCAGCTCACCAAGGCAGGCCGCCGGCGGGGCTTTCTTT.